This T cell receptor beta chain was recorded in a study of PD-L1 blockade in urothelial cancer. On the study more broadly: Samples of blood were analyzed 3 weeks (second dose) and 6 weeks after treatment start.

General observations from the study: More expansion of tumor-associated blood clones, seen at 3 weeks, marked durable-benefit patients. In blood sampled pretreatment, TCR clonality below the median predicted better survival.

Synthetic spike-ins, TCR analog templates, were added into each PCR. Clones were sequenced by immunoSEQ multiplex PCR, and TCRdb holds only the in-frame ones, with some missing. The sample holds about 38,000 clones, 82% seen once. The CDR3 runs 15 residues. With regard to this clone: Its target is unknown.

The sequenced sample was PBMCs, obtained around atezolizumab (anti-PD-L1) treatment. This chain joins TRBV21-1 and TRBJ2-7; TRBD2 reflects the table's D call only, with no check against the DNA. TRBV21-1 is described as a pseudogene. This clonotype was sampled from a man between 60 and 75 years old with urothelial cancer. In DNA form, the CDR3 reads TGTGCCAGTGATAGCGGGGGAGCGCTCACCTACGAGCAGTACTTC. Encoded protein: CASDSGGALTYEQYF.